The present entry profiles one TCR beta chain with its context. Its antigen is unknown. The J segment lost 11 bases and the V segment lost 1 base, leaving 15 bases of the junction unmatched. The CDR3 length is 16 residues. Germline V CDR1 and CDR2: SGHTA, FQGNSA. Then a second PCR, running about 6 to 12 cycles, was carried out with a sample-barcoded 5' primer and a J-beta primer mix. There were at least 2.5 million CDR3-containing paired-end reads obtained from each sample. TCRdb fed the 5' RACE reads into MiXCR, producing one record per CDR3 protein. The repertoire consists of over a million distinct CDR3 sequences, with around 39% occurring once and the leading ten covering under 8%. This entry is derived from a study of blood T cells in healthy people across ages. General study results and limits: Strong correlation was found linking TCR beta diversity to naive T cell percentage.

The clonotype originates from a woman under 30 in good health. The chain is built from TRBV7-2 and TRBJ2-5; 8 bases fit TRBD1. The sequencing input was blood. The CDR3 region is CASSLVSRGRGGEQYF. CDR3 DNA: TGTGCCAGCAGCTTAGTTAGCAGGGGGCGAGGTGGGGAGCAGTACTTC.